These T cell receptor beta chains were read from a single sample in a study of blood T cell repertoires in COVID-19. Clones were read by immunoSEQ multiplex PCR, and TCRdb kept only the in-frame ones, dropping some. The sample records over 200,000 clones, about 88% being singletons. Sample: peripheral blood. These TCRs come from a middle-aged man with acute or convalescent COVID-19. CDR3s include the opening cysteine and the closing phenylalanine or tryptophan. A D gene is named only where the DNA matches it firmly. Part of the rows lack a size; the others show once, few, many or a class for expanded clones.

size | J | D | V | CDR3 | DNA
NA | TRBJ1-1 | NA | TRBV10-3 | CAISLAGMNTEAFF | TGTGCCATCAGTCTAGCGGGAATGAACACTGAAGCTTTCTTT
NA | TRBJ1-2 | NA | TRBV6-1 | CASSDIQGSYGYTF | TGTGCCAGCAGTGATATCCAGGGGAGCTATGGCTACACCTTC
NA | TRBJ1-5 | NA | TRBV21-1 | CASSRAVRDRGNQPQHF | TGTGCCAGCAGCAGAGCCGTCCGGGACAGGGGCAATCAGCCCCAGCATTTT
NA | TRBJ2-5 | NA | TRBV19 | CASSTGTLKAQYF | TGTGCCAGTAGTACCGGGACTTTAAAGGCCCAGTACTTC
NA | TRBJ2-2 | NA | TRBV30 | CAWRAGQRNTGELFF | TGTGCCTGGAGGGCGGGACAGAGGAACACCGGGGAGCTGTTTTTT
NA | TRBJ1-6 | NA | TRBV18 | CASSPQRDNSPLHF | TGTGCCAGCTCACCACAGCGGGATAATTCACCCCTCCACTTT
NA | TRBJ2-7 | NA | TRBV11-3 | CASSLRGNYEQYF | TGTGCCAGCAGCTTACGCGGAAACTACGAGCAGTACTTC
NA | TRBJ2-7 | NA | TRBV6-5 | CASKTRLVSEQYF | TGTGCCAGCAAGACAAGACTAGTCAGCGAGCAGTACTTC
NA | TRBJ2-3 | TRBD1 | TRBV13 | CASSLGQGAGDTQYF | TGTGCCAGCAGCTTAGGACAGGGGGCAGGAGATACGCAGTATTTT
NA | TRBJ2-1 | TRBD2 | TRBV6-5 | CASAPGLATNEQFF | TGTGCCAGCGCCCCGGGACTAGCGACGAATGAGCAGTTCTTC
NA | TRBJ1-2 | NA | TRBV29-1 | CSVEDRYYGYTF | TGCAGCGTTGAGGACAGATACTATGGCTACACCTTC
NA | TRBJ1-4 | NA | TRBV5-1 | CASSRGEKLFF | TGCGCCAGCAGCAGGGGTGAAAAACTGTTTTTT
NA | TRBJ2-7 | TRBD2 | TRBV27 | CASSPGLAAFYEQYF | TGTGCCAGCAGTCCGGGACTAGCGGCCTTCTACGAGCAGTACTTC
NA | TRBJ2-4 | TRBD1 | TRBV7-2 | CASSISDRQGRNIQYF | TGTGCCAGCAGCATTAGCGACCGACAGGGGAGGAACATTCAGTACTTC
NA | TRBJ1-4 | TRBD1 | TRBV28 | CASRTPTGVNEKLFF | TGTGCCAGCAGAACACCGACAGGGGTAAATGAAAAACTGTTTTTT
NA | TRBJ2-7 | NA | TRBV12-3/TRBV12-4 | CASSLSKTYEQYF | TGTGCCAGCAGTTTAAGCAAGACCTACGAGCAGTACTTC
once | TRBJ2-3 | TRBD1 | TRBV5-1 | CASSLADRTDTQYF | TGCGCCAGCAGCTTGGCGGACAGGACAGATACGCAGTATTTT
NA | TRBJ2-3 | NA | TRBV2 | CASMGSGSNPTDTQYF | TGTGCCAGCATGGGGTCAGGGTCCAACCCCACAGATACGCAGTATTTT